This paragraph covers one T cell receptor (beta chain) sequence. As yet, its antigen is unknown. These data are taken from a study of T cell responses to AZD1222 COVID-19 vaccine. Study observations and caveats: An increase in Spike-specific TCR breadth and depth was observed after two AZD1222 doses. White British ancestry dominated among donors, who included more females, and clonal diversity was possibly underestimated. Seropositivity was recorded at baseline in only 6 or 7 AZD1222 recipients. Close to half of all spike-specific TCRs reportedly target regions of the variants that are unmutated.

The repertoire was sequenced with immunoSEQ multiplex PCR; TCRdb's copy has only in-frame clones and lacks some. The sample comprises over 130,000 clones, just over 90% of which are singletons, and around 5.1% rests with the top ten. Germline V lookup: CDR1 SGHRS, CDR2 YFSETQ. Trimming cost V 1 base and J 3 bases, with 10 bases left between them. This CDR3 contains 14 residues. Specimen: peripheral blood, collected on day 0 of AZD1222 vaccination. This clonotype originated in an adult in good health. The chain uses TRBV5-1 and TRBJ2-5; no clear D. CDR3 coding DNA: TGCGCCAGCAGCTTGCTATCGGCAGAAGAGACCCAGTACTTC. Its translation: CASSLLSAEETQYF.